Listed below are T cell receptor beta chains from one sample, sequenced in a study of shared clonotypes between healthy human individuals. Sequenced by immunoSEQ multiplex PCR; TCRdb stores in-frame clones only, minus some. This sample has about 1 million clones; 60% to 80% occur once, and the top ten carry around 1.4%. Source material: memory CD4+ T cells sorted from blood. These TCRs come from a young man in good health. Both conserved end residues are part of each CDR3. Each record gives: clone size, D gene, J gene, V gene, CDR3 DNA, CDR3 protein. A D gene is named only where the DNA matches it firmly. Not all rows give a size; the values are once, few, many and, for expanded clones, a class.

size: NA; D: NA; J: TRBJ2-2; V: TRBV18; DNA: TGTGCCAGCTCACCACAGGGTACGAACACCGGGGAGCTGTTTTTT; CDR3: CASSPQGTNTGELFF
size: NA; D: NA; J: TRBJ1-1; V: TRBV7-2; DNA: TGTGCCAGCAGCTTTGACAGCCTGAACACTGAAGCTTTCTTT; CDR3: CASSFDSLNTEAFF
size: few; D: NA; J: TRBJ2-5; V: TRBV7-9; DNA: TGTGCCAGCAGCTTAGGAACTGGGGGGGAGACCCAGTACTTC; CDR3: CASSLGTGGETQYF
size: NA; D: NA; J: TRBJ2-1; V: TRBV11-2; DNA: TGTGCCAGCAGCTTAGCTCTCTACAATGAGCAGTTCTTC; CDR3: CASSLALYNEQFF
size: NA; D: NA; J: TRBJ1-5; V: TRBV27; DNA: TGTGCCAGCAGTCCGCGTGGGGGGTCTAGCAATCAGCCCCAGCATTTT; CDR3: CASSPRGGSSNQPQHF
size: NA; D: NA; J: TRBJ2-7; V: TRBV7-9; DNA: TGTGCCAGCAGCCGGAACTCTGCTAGCTACGAGCAGTACTTC; CDR3: CASSRNSASYEQYF
size: NA; D: NA; J: TRBJ2-2; V: TRBV18; DNA: TGTGCCAGCTCACCATACGGAACCGGGGAGCTGTTTTTT; CDR3: CASSPYGTGELFF
size: NA; D: NA; J: TRBJ1-2; V: TRBV19; DNA: TGTGCCAGTACCGACCGGGACAAAGGCTACACCTTC; CDR3: CASTDRDKGYTF
size: NA; D: NA; J: TRBJ1-1; V: TRBV5-1; DNA: TGCGCCAGCAGCCTGGACAGACCCAATTTAAAGGTGAACACTGAAGCTTTCTTT; CDR3: CASSLDRPNLKVNTEAFF
size: few; D: TRBD2; J: TRBJ2-7; V: TRBV10-3; DNA: TGTGCCATCAGTGTGGCTAGCGGGCCTTACGAGCAGTACTTC; CDR3: CAISVASGPYEQYF
size: NA; D: TRBD1; J: TRBJ2-7; V: TRBV7-9; DNA: TGTGCCAGCAGCTTAGCTCCGGGACAGGGGTTGCGGGAGCAGTACTTC; CDR3: CASSLAPGQGLREQYF
size: NA; D: TRBD2; J: TRBJ2-7; V: TRBV28; DNA: TGTGCCAGCAGATATAGCGGGGGGGCCCGTGTGAACGAGCAGTACTTC; CDR3: CASRYSGGARVNEQYF
size: few; D: NA; J: TRBJ1-5; V: TRBV5-3; DNA: TGTGCCAGAAGCTTTTGGGGTAGCAATCAGCCCCAGCATTTT; CDR3: CARSFWGSNQPQHF
size: NA; D: NA; J: TRBJ2-7; V: TRBV28; DNA: TGTGCCAGCAATCGACAGGGACTCTCCTACGAGCAGTACTTC; CDR3: CASNRQGLSYEQYF
size: NA; D: NA; J: TRBJ2-7; V: TRBV2; DNA: TGTGCCAGCAGTGTATCCAGGGTTGGGACCTACGAGCAGTACTTC; CDR3: CASSVSRVGTYEQYF
size: few; D: NA; J: TRBJ1-1; V: TRBV28; DNA: TGTGCCAGCATGGAGATGAACACTGAAGCTTTCTTT; CDR3: CASMEMNTEAFF
size: NA; D: NA; J: TRBJ2-4; V: TRBV6-1; DNA: TGTGCCAGCAATGGACAGCCCCTAGCCAAAAACATTCAGTACTTC; CDR3: CASNGQPLAKNIQYF
size: few; D: NA; J: TRBJ2-3; V: TRBV27; DNA: TGTGCCAGCAGACGAGCTAGCACAGATACGCAGTATTTT; CDR3: CASRRASTDTQYF
size: NA; D: NA; J: TRBJ2-7; V: TRBV10-2; DNA: TGCGCCAGCAGCGCTGGTCCCTACGAGCAGTACTTC; CDR3: CASSAGPYEQYF
size: NA; D: TRBD2; J: TRBJ2-2; V: TRBV6-5; DNA: TGTGCCAGCACCACTAGCGGAACGAACACCGGGGAGCTGTTTTTT; CDR3: CASTTSGTNTGELFF
size: few; D: NA; J: TRBJ2-3; V: TRBV5-1; DNA: TGCGCCAGCAGCTCCCGGACACAAAGCACAGATACGCAGTATTTT; CDR3: CASSSRTQSTDTQYF
size: once; D: TRBD1; J: TRBJ1-3; V: TRBV7-2; DNA: TGTGCCAGCAGCCGGATTGGGACAGCCTCTGGAAACACCATATATTTT; CDR3: CASSRIGTASGNTIYF
size: NA; D: NA; J: TRBJ2-7; V: TRBV5-5; DNA: TGTGCCAGCAGCTCCCTTTGGGACACCCAAACCTACGAGCAGTACTTC; CDR3: CASSSLWDTQTYEQYF
size: NA; D: NA; J: TRBJ2-7; V: TRBV7-2; DNA: TGTGCCAGCAGCTCCCCACAGACAAATCAGTACTTC; CDR3: CASSSPQTNQYF
size: NA; D: NA; J: TRBJ1-2; V: TRBV29-1; DNA: TGCAGCGTGATCGGACAGAACTATGGCTACACCTTC; CDR3: CSVIGQNYGYTF
size: NA; D: TRBD1; J: TRBJ1-1; V: TRBV11-2; DNA: TGTGCCAGCAGCGCCGGACAGGGGGGAAACACTGAAGCTTTCTTT; CDR3: CASSAGQGGNTEAFF
size: NA; D: NA; J: TRBJ1-4; V: TRBV5-1; DNA: TGCGCCAGTACCATGACAGGAGAGCCTGAAAAACTGTTTTTT; CDR3: CASTMTGEPEKLFF
size: NA; D: NA; J: TRBJ1-1; V: TRBV10-3; DNA: TGTGCCATCAGTGAGGTTGAGACTGAAGCTTTCTTT; CDR3: CAISEVETEAFF
size: NA; D: NA; J: TRBJ2-1; V: TRBV5-4; DNA: TGTGCCAGCAGCTTGCGAGAATGGGAGCGGCGAAGGAATGAGCAGTTCTTC; CDR3: CASSLREWERRRNEQFF
size: once; D: NA; J: TRBJ1-5; V: TRBV9; DNA: TGTGCCAGCAGCGTAGGTCAGGGGAGGAATCAGCCCCAGCATTTT; CDR3: CASSVGQGRNQPQHF
size: NA; D: NA; J: TRBJ1-4; V: TRBV21-1; DNA: TGTGCCAGGGGGGAATGGGAAAAACTGTTTTTT; CDR3: CARGEWEKLFF
size: NA; D: NA; J: TRBJ2-5; V: TRBV11-2; DNA: TGTGCCAGCAGCAACCCTGGTGCTAGCAAAGAGACCCAGTACTTC; CDR3: CASSNPGASKETQYF
size: NA; D: NA; J: TRBJ1-5; V: TRBV10-3; DNA: TGTGCCATCAGTGATCAAGGGAAAGGGGGCAATCAGCCCCAGCATTTT; CDR3: CAISDQGKGGNQPQHF
size: NA; D: NA; J: TRBJ1-1; V: TRBV28; DNA: TGTGCCAGCAGTTTATACCGCGAAACCCGGGCTTTCTTT; CDR3: CASSLYRETRAFF
size: NA; D: NA; J: TRBJ2-5; V: TRBV7-6; DNA: TGTGCCAGCAGCTTAGCGGACGTGGAACAGGGGAGGAAGACCCAGTACTTC; CDR3: CASSLADVEQGRKTQYF
size: NA; D: NA; J: TRBJ1-3; V: TRBV7-8; DNA: TGTGCCAGCAGCTTTCCGGGAAATGGAAACACCATATATTTT; CDR3: CASSFPGNGNTIYF
size: once; D: NA; J: TRBJ2-7; V: TRBV21-1; DNA: TGTGCCAGCAGCAAAGCGAGTCAGGGGGCAGGCAACGAGCAGTACTTC; CDR3: CASSKASQGAGNEQYF
size: NA; D: NA; J: TRBJ2-7; V: TRBV21-1; DNA: TGTGCCAGCAGCAAAGAGGGATTCGGGCCATACGAGCAGTACTTC; CDR3: CASSKEGFGPYEQYF
size: NA; D: NA; J: TRBJ2-2; V: TRBV5-5; DNA: TGTGCCAGCAGCTTGGCGCCAGGGAGGAACGGGGAGCTGTTTTTT; CDR3: CASSLAPGRNGELFF
size: few; D: NA; J: TRBJ1-3; V: TRBV6-6; DNA: TGTGCCAGCAGTGGCGATCTCTCTGGAAACACCATATATTTT; CDR3: CASSGDLSGNTIYF
size: few; D: NA; J: TRBJ2-5; V: TRBV5-1; DNA: TGCGCCAGCACCAGGGGGGACGGAGAGACCCAGTACTTC; CDR3: CASTRGDGETQYF
size: NA; D: TRBD1; J: TRBJ1-6; V: TRBV18; DNA: TGTGCCAGCTCTCCTCCGGGACAGGGCAATTCACCCCTCCACTTT; CDR3: CASSPPGQGNSPLHF
size: NA; D: NA; J: TRBJ1-2; V: TRBV7-9; DNA: TGTGCCAGCAGCTCGGAGAACTATGGCTACACCTTC; CDR3: CASSSENYGYTF
size: NA; D: NA; J: TRBJ2-2; V: TRBV7-8; DNA: TGTGCCAGCAGCTTAGGTGGGATTAACACCGGGGAGCTGTTTTTT; CDR3: CASSLGGINTGELFF
size: NA; D: NA; J: TRBJ1-1; V: TRBV11-2; DNA: TGTGCCAGCAGCTCGGGACAATTGAACACTGAAGCTTTCTTT; CDR3: CASSSGQLNTEAFF
size: once; D: NA; J: TRBJ1-5; V: TRBV27; DNA: TGTGCCAGGACGTCCCAGGGGCCCAGCAATCAGCCCCAGCATTTT; CDR3: CARTSQGPSNQPQHF
size: NA; D: NA; J: TRBJ2-5; V: TRBV6-1; DNA: TGTGCCAGCAGTGAGAGATCCCAAGAGACCCAGTACTTC; CDR3: CASSERSQETQYF
size: few; D: NA; J: TRBJ1-5; V: TRBV19; DNA: TGTGCCACCGACCAGACAGGAACTCAGCCCCAGCATTTT; CDR3: CATDQTGTQPQHF
size: NA; D: TRBD1; J: TRBJ1-1; V: TRBV5-4; DNA: TGTGCCAGCAGCTGGACAGGGCGGGGTTTTGTTTCGTTT; CDR3: CASSWTGRGFVSF
size: NA; D: NA; J: TRBJ1-2; V: TRBV2; DNA: TGTGCCAGCGGAAAGGGACGAGACTATGGCTACACCTTC; CDR3: CASGKGRDYGYTF
size: NA; D: TRBD1; J: TRBJ2-5; V: TRBV5-1; DNA: TGCGCCAGCAGCGGAGGGACAGGTCAAGAGACCCAGTACTTC; CDR3: CASSGGTGQETQYF
size: NA; D: NA; J: TRBJ2-3; V: TRBV10-3; DNA: TGTGCCATCAGTGGTGGGCCCCGACAGGGCACAGATACGCAGTATTTT; CDR3: CAISGGPRQGTDTQYF
size: NA; D: TRBD1; J: TRBJ1-3; V: TRBV9; DNA: TGTGCCAGCAGCGAGGGGACAGGGGGCAATCGTGGAAACACCATATATTTT; CDR3: CASSEGTGGNRGNTIYF
size: NA; D: NA; J: TRBJ2-2; V: TRBV18; DNA: TGTGCCAGCTCACCTACCGGTAACACCGGGGAGCTGTTTTTT; CDR3: CASSPTGNTGELFF